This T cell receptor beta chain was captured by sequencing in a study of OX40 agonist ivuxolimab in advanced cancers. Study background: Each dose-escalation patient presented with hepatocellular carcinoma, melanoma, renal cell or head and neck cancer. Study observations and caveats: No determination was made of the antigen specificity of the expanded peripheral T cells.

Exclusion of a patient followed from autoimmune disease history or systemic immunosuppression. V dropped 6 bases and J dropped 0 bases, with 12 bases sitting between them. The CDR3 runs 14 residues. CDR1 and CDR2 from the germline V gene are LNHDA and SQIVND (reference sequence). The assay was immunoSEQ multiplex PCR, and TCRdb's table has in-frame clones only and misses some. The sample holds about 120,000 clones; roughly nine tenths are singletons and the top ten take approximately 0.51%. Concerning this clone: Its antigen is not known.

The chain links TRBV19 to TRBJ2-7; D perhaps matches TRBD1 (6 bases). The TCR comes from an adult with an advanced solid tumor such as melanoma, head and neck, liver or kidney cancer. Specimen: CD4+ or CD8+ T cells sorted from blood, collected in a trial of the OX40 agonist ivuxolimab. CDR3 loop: CASSLDSVSYEQYF. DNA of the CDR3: TGTGCCAGTAGCCTGGACAGTGTCTCCTACGAGCAGTACTTC.